This T cell receptor (beta chain) stems from a study of response to subunit inactivated influenza vaccine. MiXCR, run by TCRdb on the RT-PCR reads, gives a single entry per CDR3 protein. The table includes more than 700,000 distinct CDR3 sequences, 21% detected once. This clonotype turned up a few times. This CDR3 has 17 residues. Trimming took 3 bases from V and 4 from J, leaving 22 bases between them. Germline V CDR1 and CDR2: SGHDT, YYEEEE. V is TRBV5-6 and J is TRBJ1-2; possibly TRBD1 for D (6 bases). The sequence was collected from a man between 45 and 60 years old who received an inactivated influenza vaccine. The source material was PBMCs from blood, sampled less than 6 days after vaccination. The CDR3 region has the DNA TGTGCCAGCAGCTCCCAGCTACAGGGATATAACGGCTATGGCTACACCTTC. Translating gives CASSSQLQGYNGYGYTF.